The 12 T cell receptor beta chains listed next were all sequenced from one sample in a study of graft-versus-host responses after intestinal transplantation. Using immunoSEQ multiplex PCR, the repertoire was profiled, and TCRdb retains in-frame clones only, with some absent. The sample carries around 30,000 clones, about 92% recorded once. The starting material was PBMCs, obtained 66 days after intestinal transplant. Receptors originate from a human patient who received an intestinal transplant, so some T cells may come from the graft donor.

The J gene is TRBJ1-2, the V gene TRBV5-1; 10 bases map to TRBD1. Germline CDR1 reads SGHRS; CDR2 reads YFSETQ. This CDR3 is built from 16 residues. With V trimmed by 1 base and J by 0 bases, 3 bases remained unmatched. The CDR3 bases are TGCGCCAGCAGCTTGACGGGACAGGGGCCTAACTATGGCTACACCTTC. Residues: CASSLTGQGPNYGYTF.

The chain combines TRBV1 with TRBJ2-1. TRBV1 is noted as a pseudogene. The CDR3 runs to 18 residues. Here the CDR3 DNA reads TGCACCAGCAGCCAAGGACACCTAGTGGGGGAGATTGACAATGAGCAGTTCTTC. Translation gives CTSSQGHLVGEIDNEQFF.

The gene calls are TRBV28 and TRBJ2-4, with 14 bases aligning to TRBD2. The CDR3 spans 19 residues. Trimming removed 5 bases from V and 5 bases from J; junction bases left unmatched: 14. Germline loops: CDR1 MDHEN, CDR2 SYDVKM. The CDR3 spells CASSPPGLAGAWGQNIQYF. In DNA form, the CDR3 reads TGTGCCAGCAGTCCCCCGGGACTAGCGGGAGCGTGGGGGCAAAACATTCAGTACTTC.

V usage is TRBV19 and J usage is TRBJ1-2, with TRBD1 matching over 8 bases. The junction had 16 bases not matched to a gene; V was cut back by 10 bases and J by 6 bases. The CDR3 contains 15 residues. From germline, CDR1 is LNHDA and CDR2 SQIVND (reference sequence). The chain's CDR3 is CATKNGRGLLHGYTF. The CDR3 DNA reads as TGTGCCACCAAAAACGGCAGGGGGCTCTTGCATGGCTACACCTTC.

The chain joins TRBV30 to TRBJ1-6; maybe TRBD1 (6 bases). CDR1 is GTSNPN and CDR2 is SVGIG in the germline V gene (reference sequence). Trimming left V 7 bases short and J 6 bases short, with 13 bases between. CDR3 length: 13 amino acids. CDR3 residues: CASGTQGNSPLHF. Here the CDR3 DNA reads TGTGCCTCGGGGACACAGGGTAATTCACCCCTCCACTTT.

The chain recombines TRBV28 with TRBJ2-7, with D possibly TRBD1 on 5 matching bases. CDR1 is MDHEN and CDR2 is SYDVKM in the germline V gene. This CDR3 is 13 amino acids long. The germline V and J ends were trimmed by 5 bases and 2 bases, with 10 bases remaining between them. Here the CDR3 DNA reads TGTGCCAGCAGTGGACGGACAACCTACGAGCAGTACTTC. It is translated as CASSGRTTYEQYF.

The chain has TRBV7-2 and TRBJ2-5; TRBD2 might be the D (6 bases). The CDR3 is 14 amino acids. Germline V CDR1 and CDR2: SGHTA, FQGNSA. V was trimmed by 6 bases and J by 1 base, leaving 12 bases between them. CDR3 sequence reads: CASSPLASQETQYF. The CDR3 coding sequence is TGTGCCAGCAGTCCTCTAGCGAGCCAAGAGACCCAGTACTTC.

The chain employs TRBV19 and TRBJ1-1; D is unresolved. The germline V gene encodes CDR1 LNHDA and CDR2 SQIVND (reference sequence). The CDR3 spans 11 residues. V lost 8 bases and J lost 2, with 6 bases in between. The DNA of the CDR3 is TGTGCCAGTTACCAAAACACTGAAGCTTTCTTT. This sequence encodes CASYQNTEAFF.

This chain uses TRBV6-5 with TRBJ2-7, with 8 bases identical to TRBD1. The CDR3 runs to 15 residues. Trimming took 3 bases from V and 6 from J; bases not matched to a gene: 10. From germline, CDR1 is MNHEY and CDR2 SVGAGI. The CDR3 sequence: CASSYPRTGQVEQYF. The CDR3, as DNA: TGTGCCAGCAGTTATCCGAGGACAGGGCAGGTCGAGCAGTACTTC.

This clone was picked up one time. This chain links TRBV30 with TRBJ1-1; no definite D call. The V end was cut by 0 bases, the J end by 0 bases, with 8 bases between. The CDR3 runs 14 residues. Germline assignment: CDR1 GTSNPN and CDR2 SVGIG (reference sequence). The CDR3: CAWSVHDLNTEAFF. CDR3 nucleotides: TGTGCCTGGAGTGTACATGACCTGAACACTGAAGCTTTCTTT.

CDR3 sequence (DNA): TGTGCCAGCTCACCACAAAACTACGAGCAGTACTTC. It specifies CASSPQNYEQYF. The J gene is TRBJ2-7, the V gene TRBV18; D gene unclear. V was cut by 1 base and J by 3 bases, with 4 bases left in between. This CDR3 has 12 residues. Germline V lookup: CDR1 KGHSH, CDR2 LQKENI.

The chain joins TRBV9 to TRBJ2-6; D might be TRBD1 (5 bases). The germline V gene encodes CDR1 SGDLS and CDR2 YYNGEE. V shed 4 bases and J shed 0 bases, with 17 bases lying between them. The CDR3 has 18 residues. The CDR3 region has the DNA TGTGCCAGCAGCCCGACCCCTGGGGCCCGCTCTGGGGCCAACGTCCTGACTTTC. It is translated as CASSPTPGARSGANVLTF.